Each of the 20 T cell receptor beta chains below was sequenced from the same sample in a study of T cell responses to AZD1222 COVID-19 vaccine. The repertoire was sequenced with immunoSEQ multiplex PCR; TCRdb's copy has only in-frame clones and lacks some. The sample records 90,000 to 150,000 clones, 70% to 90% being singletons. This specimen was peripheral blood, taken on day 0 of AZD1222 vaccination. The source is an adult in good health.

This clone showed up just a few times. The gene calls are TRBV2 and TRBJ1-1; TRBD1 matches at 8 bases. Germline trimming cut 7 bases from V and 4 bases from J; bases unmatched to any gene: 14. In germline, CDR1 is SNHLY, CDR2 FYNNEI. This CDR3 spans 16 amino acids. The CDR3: CASISSGGDWITEAFF. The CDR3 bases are TGTGCCAGCATCTCGTCAGGGGGCGATTGGATCACTGAAGCTTTCTTT.

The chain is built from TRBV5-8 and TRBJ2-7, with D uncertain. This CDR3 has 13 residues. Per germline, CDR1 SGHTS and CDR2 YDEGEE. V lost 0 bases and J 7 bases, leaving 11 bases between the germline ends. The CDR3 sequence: CASSLVILGEQYF. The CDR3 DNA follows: TGTGCCAGCAGCTTGGTTATTTTGGGGGAGCAGTACTTC.

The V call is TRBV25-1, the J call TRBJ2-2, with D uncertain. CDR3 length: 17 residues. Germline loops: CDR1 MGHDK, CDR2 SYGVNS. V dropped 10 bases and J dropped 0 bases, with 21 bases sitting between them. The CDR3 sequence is CATPGRCFVANTGELFF. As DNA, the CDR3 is TGTGCCACCCCGGGTCGGTGCTTTGTCGCGAACACCGGGGAGCTGTTTTTT.

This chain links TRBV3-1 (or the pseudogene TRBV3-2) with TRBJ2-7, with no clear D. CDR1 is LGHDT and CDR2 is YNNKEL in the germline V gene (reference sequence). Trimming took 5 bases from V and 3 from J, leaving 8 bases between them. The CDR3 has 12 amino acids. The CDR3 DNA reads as TGTGCCAGCAGCTTCAGGCGCTACGAGCAGTACTTC. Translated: CASSFRRYEQYF.

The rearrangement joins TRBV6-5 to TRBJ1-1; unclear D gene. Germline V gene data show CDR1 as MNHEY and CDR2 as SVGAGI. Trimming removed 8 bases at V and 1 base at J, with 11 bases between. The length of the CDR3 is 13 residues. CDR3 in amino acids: CASGRSQNTEAFF. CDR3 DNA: TGTGCCAGCGGAAGGTCGCAGAACACTGAAGCTTTCTTT.

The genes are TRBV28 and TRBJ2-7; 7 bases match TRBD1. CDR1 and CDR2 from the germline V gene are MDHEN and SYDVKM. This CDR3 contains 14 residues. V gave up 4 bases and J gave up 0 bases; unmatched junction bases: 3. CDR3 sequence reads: CASSSTGPSYEQYF. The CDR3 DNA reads TGTGCCAGCAGTTCGACAGGGCCCTCCTACGAGCAGTACTTC.

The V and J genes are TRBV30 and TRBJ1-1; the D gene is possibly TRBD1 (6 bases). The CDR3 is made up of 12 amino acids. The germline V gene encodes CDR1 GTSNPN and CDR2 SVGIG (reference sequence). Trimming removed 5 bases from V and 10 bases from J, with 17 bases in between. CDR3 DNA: TGTGCCTGGCTCCTCCAGGGACATACAGCTTTCTTT. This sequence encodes CAWLLQGHTAFF.

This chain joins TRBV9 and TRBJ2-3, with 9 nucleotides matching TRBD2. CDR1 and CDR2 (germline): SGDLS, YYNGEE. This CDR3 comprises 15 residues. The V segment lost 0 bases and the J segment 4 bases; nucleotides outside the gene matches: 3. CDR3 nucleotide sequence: TGTGCCAGCAGCGTAGTTAGCGGGGGACCAGATACGCAGTATTTT. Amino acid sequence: CASSVVSGGPDTQYF.

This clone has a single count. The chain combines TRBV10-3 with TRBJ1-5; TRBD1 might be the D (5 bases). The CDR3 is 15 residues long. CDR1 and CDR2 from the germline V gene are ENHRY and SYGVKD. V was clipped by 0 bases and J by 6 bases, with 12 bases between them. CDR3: CAISESSRAGQPQHF. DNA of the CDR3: TGTGCCATCAGTGAGTCGTCCAGGGCCGGTCAGCCCCAGCATTTT.

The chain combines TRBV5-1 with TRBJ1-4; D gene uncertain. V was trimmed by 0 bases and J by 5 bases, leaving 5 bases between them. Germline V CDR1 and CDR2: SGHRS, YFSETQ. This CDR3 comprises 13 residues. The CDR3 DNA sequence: TGCGCCAGCAGCTTGGGGGCGAATGAAAAACTGTTTTTT. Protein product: CASSLGANEKLFF.

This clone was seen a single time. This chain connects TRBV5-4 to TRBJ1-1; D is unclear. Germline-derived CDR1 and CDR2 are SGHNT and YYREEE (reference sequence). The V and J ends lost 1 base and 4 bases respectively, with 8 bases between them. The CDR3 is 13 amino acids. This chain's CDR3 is CASSLSVVTEAFF. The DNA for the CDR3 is TGTGCCAGCAGCTTGAGTGTGGTCACTGAAGCTTTCTTT.

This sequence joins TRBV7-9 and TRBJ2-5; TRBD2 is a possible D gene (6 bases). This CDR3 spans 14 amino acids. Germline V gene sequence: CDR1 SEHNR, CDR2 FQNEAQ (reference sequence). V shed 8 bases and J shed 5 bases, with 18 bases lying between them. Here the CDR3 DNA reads TGTGCCAGCTTATCCTGGAGGGACGGGGAGACCCAGTACTTC. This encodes CASLSWRDGETQYF. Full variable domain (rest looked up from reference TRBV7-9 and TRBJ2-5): DTGVSQNPRHKITKRGQNVTFRCDPISEHNRLYWYRQTLGQGPEFLTYFQNEAQLEKSRLLSDRFSAERPKGSFSTLEIQRTEQGDSAMYLCASLSWRDGETQYFGPGTRLLVL.

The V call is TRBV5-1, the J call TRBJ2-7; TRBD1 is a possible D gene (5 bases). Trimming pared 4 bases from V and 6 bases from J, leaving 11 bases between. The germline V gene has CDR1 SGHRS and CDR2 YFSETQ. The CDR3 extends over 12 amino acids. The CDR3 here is CASSPRDGEQYF. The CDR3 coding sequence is TGCGCCAGCAGCCCCAGGGATGGCGAGCAGTACTTC.

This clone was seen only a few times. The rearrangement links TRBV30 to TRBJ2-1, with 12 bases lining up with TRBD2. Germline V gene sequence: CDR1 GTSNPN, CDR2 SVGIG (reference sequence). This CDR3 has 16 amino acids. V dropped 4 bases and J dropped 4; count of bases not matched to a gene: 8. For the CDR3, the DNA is TGTGCCTGGACTAGCGGGGGGGCTGAGAAATACAATGAGCAGTTCTTC. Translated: CAWTSGGAEKYNEQFF.

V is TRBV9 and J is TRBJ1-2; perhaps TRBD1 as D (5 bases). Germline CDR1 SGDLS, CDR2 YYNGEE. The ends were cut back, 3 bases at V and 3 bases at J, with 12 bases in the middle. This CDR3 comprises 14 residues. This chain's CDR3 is CASSALTDYYGYTF. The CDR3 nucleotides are TGTGCCAGCAGCGCTTTGACAGACTACTATGGCTACACCTTC.

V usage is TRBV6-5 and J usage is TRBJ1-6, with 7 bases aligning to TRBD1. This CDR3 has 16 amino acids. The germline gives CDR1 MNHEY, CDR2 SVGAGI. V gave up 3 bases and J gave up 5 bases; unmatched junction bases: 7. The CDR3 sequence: CASSYDRALNNSPLHF. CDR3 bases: TGTGCCAGCAGTTATGACAGGGCGTTGAATAATTCACCCCTCCACTTT.

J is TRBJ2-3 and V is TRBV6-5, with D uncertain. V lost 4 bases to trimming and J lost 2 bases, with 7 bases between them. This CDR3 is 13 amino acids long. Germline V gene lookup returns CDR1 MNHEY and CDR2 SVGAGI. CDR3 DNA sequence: TGTGCCAGCAGTTTAGGAGACACAGATACGCAGTATTTT. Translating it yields CASSLGDTDTQYF.

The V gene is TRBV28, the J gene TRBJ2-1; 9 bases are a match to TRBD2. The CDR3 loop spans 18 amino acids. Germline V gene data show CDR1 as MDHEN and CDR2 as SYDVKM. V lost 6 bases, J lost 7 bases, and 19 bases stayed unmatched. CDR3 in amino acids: CASSSNRLAGRMGNEQFF. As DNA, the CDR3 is TGTGCCAGCAGCTCCAACCGGCTAGCGGGGAGGATGGGGAATGAGCAGTTCTTC.

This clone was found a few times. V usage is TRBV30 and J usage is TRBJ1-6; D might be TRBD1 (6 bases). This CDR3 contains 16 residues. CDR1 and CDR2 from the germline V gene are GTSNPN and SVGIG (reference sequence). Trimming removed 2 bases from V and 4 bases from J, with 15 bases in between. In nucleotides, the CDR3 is TGTGCCTGGAGTTTACAGGGCGTGGGGTATAATTCACCCCTCCACTTT. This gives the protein CAWSLQGVGYNSPLHF.

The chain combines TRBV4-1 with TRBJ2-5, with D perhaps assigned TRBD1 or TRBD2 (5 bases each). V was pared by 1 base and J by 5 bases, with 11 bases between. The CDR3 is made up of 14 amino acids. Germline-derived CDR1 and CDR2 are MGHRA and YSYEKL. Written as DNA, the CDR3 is TGCGCCAGCAGCCAAGTGGGGCGAGGGGAGACCCAGTACTTC. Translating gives CASSQVGRGETQYF.